This paragraph covers one T cell receptor (beta chain) sequence. As yet, its antigen is unknown. This sample was included in a study of monozygotic twins with cystic fibrosis. Study-wide findings and caveats: J usage was most co-twin-similar in 8 of 16 pairs, V in 13. Low clonality (median roughly 0.009) suggested a mostly naive repertoire. Shared CDR3 numbers were not associated with age, concordance or severity.

Germline loops: CDR1 LNHNV, CDR2 YYDKDF (reference sequence). The J segment lost 4 bases and the V segment lost 3 bases, leaving 3 bases of the junction unmatched. There are 14 residues in the CDR3. Using immunoSEQ multiplex PCR, the repertoire was profiled, and TCRdb retains in-frame clones only, with some absent. The data show approximately 11,000 clones, 85% seen once. The V and J genes are TRBV15 and TRBJ1-3, with 7 bases that match TRBD1. The sequence was collected from a young man with cystic fibrosis. The source material was blood. In DNA, the CDR3 is TGTGCCACCAGCAGCGACAGGGCCGGAAACACCATATATTTT. Translating gives CATSSDRAGNTIYF.